These 27 T cell receptor beta chains were all obtained from the same sample, sequenced in a study of cytomegalovirus exposure and HLA in healthy donors. Amplification used 60 Vbeta primers and 13 Jbeta primers. Libraries were prepared by immunoSEQ multiplex PCR; TCRdb keeps only in-frame clonotypes and omits some of them. The data contain around 88,000 clones, around 74% of them seen just once; the ten biggest clones take up approximately 1.8%. Source material: PBMCs. These receptors were obtained from a male donor in good health and CMV-seronegative.

This chain links TRBV9 with TRBJ2-3; D is possibly TRBD1 (6 bases). The germline gives CDR1 SGDLS, CDR2 YYNGEE. The CDR3 totals 14 residues. Trimming pared 4 bases from V and 6 bases from J, leaving 15 bases between. CDR3 in amino acids: CASSPDRTGDTQYF. The DNA for the CDR3 is TGTGCCAGCAGCCCCGACAGGACCGGGGATACGCAGTATTTT.

The chain carries TRBV7-3 and TRBJ1-5; TRBD1 matches 7 bases. Losses at the gene ends were 2 bases for V and 3 bases for J; bases not matched to a gene: 4. Germline V gene data show CDR1 as SGHTA and CDR2 as FQGTGA. The CDR3 spans 15 residues. Here the CDR3 DNA reads TGTGCCAGCAGCTTATCAGGGGGTGACAATCAGCCCCAGCATTTT. This translates into CASSLSGGDNQPQHF.

The V call is TRBV5-1, the J call TRBJ2-5, with D possibly matching TRBD1 (5 bases). Germline CDR1 is SGHRS and CDR2 is YFSETQ. This CDR3 has 14 amino acids. V lost 0 bases to trimming and J lost 1 base, with 7 bases between them. CDR3 coding DNA: TGCGCCAGCAGCTTGGGGACAAGCCAAGAGACCCAGTACTTC. As protein: CASSLGTSQETQYF. The full variable domain, completed using reference TRBV5-1 and TRBJ2-5, is KAGVTQTPRYLIKTRGQQVTLSCSPISGHRSVSWYQQTPGQGLQFLFEYFSETQRNKGNFPGRFSGRQFSNSRSEMNVSTLELGDSALYLCASSLGTSQETQYFGPGTRLLVL.

J is TRBJ2-1 and V is TRBV19, with 8 bases lining up with TRBD2. Looked up from germline, CDR1 is LNHDA and CDR2 is SQIVND (reference sequence). Trimming took 3 bases from V and 7 from J; bases not matched to a gene: 5. The CDR3 covers 14 residues. The CDR3 protein is CASSIGGGRNEQFF. The DNA of the CDR3 is TGTGCCAGTAGTATTGGGGGCGGGAGGAATGAGCAGTTCTTC. The entire variable domain, with the rest obtained from reference TRBV19 and TRBJ2-1, is as follows: DGGITQSPKYLFRKEGQNVTLSCEQNLNHDAMYWYRQDPGQGLRLIYYSQIVNDFQKGDIAEGYSVSREKKESFPLTVTSAQKNPTAFYLCASSIGGGRNEQFFGPGTRLTVL.

CDR3 in amino acids: CASSLAVEQYF. The CDR3, as DNA: TGTGCCAGCAGCTTAGCTGTCGAGCAGTACTTC. This rearrangement joins TRBV11-2 to TRBJ2-7, with D unclear. The CDR3 totals 11 residues. Trimming left V 1 base short and J 6 bases short, with 4 bases between. CDR1 is SGHAT and CDR2 is FQNNGV in the germline V gene.

The chain employs TRBV7-2 and TRBJ2-4, with 8 bases lining up with TRBD1. Germline V gene lookup returns CDR1 SGHTA and CDR2 FQGNSA. Trimming removed 1 base from V and 7 bases from J; junction bases left unmatched: 0. CDR3 size: 13 residues. The CDR3 is CASSLGQGNIQYF. Written as DNA, the CDR3 is TGTGCCAGCAGCTTAGGACAGGGGAACATTCAGTACTTC.

The J gene is TRBJ1-2, the V gene TRBV28; perhaps TRBD1 as D (5 bases). The CDR3 runs to 16 residues. The V gene's germline CDR1 is MDHEN and CDR2 SYDVKM. Trimming shortened V by 7 bases and J by 2 bases, and 20 bases separated the two germline ends. CDR3 sequence reads: CASTITGRVANYGYTF. The CDR3 DNA is TGTGCCAGCACCATAACCGGCAGGGTTGCGAACTATGGCTACACCTTC.

The rearrangement joins TRBV28 to TRBJ2-7, with TRBD1 as a possible D gene (6 bases). CDR3 size: 14 residues. Germline CDR1 and CDR2: MDHEN and SYDVKM. V was shortened by 3 bases and J by 4 bases, with 13 bases between the two germline ends. As DNA, the CDR3 is TGTGCCAGCAGTTTTACTGGGGGCGAATACGAGCAGTACTTC. It specifies CASSFTGGEYEQYF. Supplemented by reference TRBV28 and TRBJ2-7, the full variable domain reads DVKVTQSSRYLVKRTGEKVFLECVQDMDHENMFWYRQDPGLGLRLIYFSYDVKMKEKGDIPEGYSVSREKKERFSLILESASTNQTSMYLCASSFTGGEYEQYFGPGTRLTVT.

The chain carries TRBV13 and TRBJ2-7; D uncertain. Per germline, CDR1 PRHDT and CDR2 FYEKMQ (reference sequence). V lost 0 bases, J lost 1 base, and 10 bases lay in between. The CDR3 is made up of 15 amino acids. CDR3 in amino acids: CASSLGQSTSYEQYF. CDR3 coding DNA: TGTGCCAGCAGCTTAGGACAGTCCACGTCCTACGAGCAGTACTTC. Together with reference TRBV13 and TRBJ2-7, the CDR3 gives the full variable domain: AAGVIQSPRHLIKEKRETATLKCYPIPRHDTVYWYQQGPGQDPQFLISFYEKMQSDKGSIPDRFSAQQFSDYHSELNMSSLELGDSALYFCASSLGQSTSYEQYFGPGTRLTVT.

This clone is a singleton in its sample. The rearrangement joins TRBV5-8 to TRBJ2-7; 14 bases line up with TRBD2. The CDR3 loop spans 19 amino acids. J gave up 3 bases and V 4 bases, and 15 bases lay outside the gene matches. Germline-derived CDR1 and CDR2 are SGHTS and YDEGEE. Here the CDR3 DNA reads TGTGCCAGCAGCCCTCCTTATTTCGGGACTAGCGGGAGATACTACGAGCAGTACTTC. This translates into CASSPPYFGTSGRYYEQYF. The full variable domain, rest sourced from reference TRBV5-8 and TRBJ2-7, is EAGVTQSPTHLIKTRGQQATLRCSPISGHTSVYWYQQALGLGLQFLLWYDEGEERNRGNFPPRFSGRQFPNYSSELNVNALELEDSALYLCASSPPYFGTSGRYYEQYFGPGTRLTVT.

CDR3: CASRLLAGNTDTQYF. CDR3 DNA sequence: TGTGCCAGCAGACTTCTAGCGGGCAACACAGATACGCAGTATTTT. The rearrangement joins TRBV6-1 to TRBJ2-3; TRBD2 matches at 8 bases. CDR1 MNHNS and CDR2 SASEGT come from the germline V gene. V lost 6 bases, J lost 2 bases, and 7 bases stayed unmatched. This CDR3 is built from 15 residues.

The gene calls are TRBV30 and TRBJ2-1, with TRBD2 matching 10 bases. This CDR3 comprises 14 residues. Germline assignment: CDR1 GTSNPN and CDR2 SVGIG (reference sequence). With 6 bases clipped from V and 8 bases from J, the junction kept 10 bases outside the gene matches. CDR3 DNA: TGTGCCTGTACCCTAGCGGGAGTCTTGGATGAGCAGTTCTTC. It specifies CACTLAGVLDEQFF.

The rearrangement links TRBV5-1 to TRBJ2-5; D is unresolved. The germline V gene encodes CDR1 SGHRS and CDR2 YFSETQ. This CDR3 comprises 12 residues. The germline V and J ends were trimmed by 0 bases and 5 bases, with 5 bases remaining between them. The CDR3 sequence: CASSLVSETQYF. In nucleotides, the CDR3 is TGCGCCAGCAGCTTGGTTAGCGAGACCCAGTACTTC.

The rearrangement links TRBV5-8 to TRBJ2-5, with 8 bases lining up with TRBD1. CDR3 length: 15 amino acids. CDR1 SGHTS and CDR2 YDEGEE come from the germline V gene. Trimming took 7 bases from V and 1 from J; bases not matched to a gene: 9. CDR3 loop: CASSPGGAVQETQYF. CDR3 in DNA: TGTGCCAGCTCCCCAGGGGGCGCTGTCCAAGAGACCCAGTACTTC.

The rearrangement uses TRBV7-8 and TRBJ1-4; maybe TRBD1 (5 bases). Trimming removed 0 bases at V and 4 bases at J, with 9 bases between. The length of the CDR3 is 15 residues. The germline V gene encodes CDR1 SGHVS and CDR2 FQNEAQ. CDR3 loop: CASSLAGRVNEKLFF. CDR3 nucleotide sequence: TGTGCCAGCAGCTTAGCTGGCAGGGTTAATGAAAAACTGTTTTTT.

This rearrangement joins TRBV6-1 to TRBJ2-1; D is perhaps TRBD2 (5 bases). This CDR3 is 13 amino acids long. Germline CDR1 and CDR2: MNHNS and SASEGT. With 5 bases removed from V and 0 bases from J, the gap between germline ends came to 5 bases. The CDR3 loop reads CASSRDSYNEQFF. The CDR3 DNA is TGTGCCAGCAGTCGGGACTCCTACAATGAGCAGTTCTTC.

This clone was detected a few times. The chain combines TRBV6-5 with TRBJ2-7; TRBD2 aligns across 7 bases. J lost 2 bases, V lost 6 bases, and 7 bases had no gene match. The CDR3 totals 14 residues. CDR1 and CDR2 from the germline V gene are MNHEY and SVGAGI. The CDR3 region has the DNA TGTGCCAGCAGAGGGCTAGCGGAAGCCTACGAGCAGTACTTC. Its translation is CASRGLAEAYEQYF.

This clone was recorded only once. The chain links TRBV6-5 to TRBJ2-5; 8 bases match TRBD2. The germline gives CDR1 MNHEY, CDR2 SVGAGI. The CDR3 extends over 15 amino acids. V gave up 6 bases and J gave up 5 bases; unmatched junction bases: 11. As DNA, the CDR3 is TGTGCCAGCAGCCGGGACCAGCCGGGGGGGGAGACCCAGTACTTC. Translating it yields CASSRDQPGGETQYF.

This clone turned up a few times. This rearrangement joins TRBV6-5 to TRBJ2-2; D unclear. V gave up 8 bases and J gave up 0 bases, with 13 bases separating them. The CDR3 sequence is 15 residues long. Germline V gene sequence: CDR1 MNHEY, CDR2 SVGAGI. The CDR3 region has the DNA TGTGCCAGCCGCGGTCCGTCCCCGAACACCGGGGAGCTGTTTTTT. It is translated as CASRGPSPNTGELFF.

This chain connects TRBV27 to TRBJ1-2; 8 bases are a match to TRBD1. J gave up 5 bases and V 2 bases, and 10 bases lay outside the gene matches. In germline, CDR1 is MNHEY, CDR2 SMNVEV (reference sequence). The CDR3 spans 16 residues. CDR3 residues: CASSLGPDRERYGYTF. CDR3 bases: TGTGCCAGCAGTTTAGGTCCGGACAGGGAGAGGTATGGCTACACCTTC.

This rearrangement joins TRBV21-1 to TRBJ2-6; the D call of TRBD2 is as the table states it, not checked on the DNA. TRBV21-1 is a known pseudogene. The CDR3 loop spans 19 amino acids. This chain's CDR3 is CASSLRLAGGYSGANVLTF. The CDR3, as DNA: TGTGCCAGCAGCCTTAGACTAGCGGGAGGTTACTCTGGGGCCAACGTCCTGACTTTC.

The chain recombines TRBV7-3 with TRBJ2-6; 7 positions agree with TRBD1. Looked up from germline, CDR1 is SGHTA and CDR2 is FQGTGA. The V gene end was trimmed by 4 bases and the J gene end by 0 bases; junction bases not matched to a gene: 3. The CDR3 is 16 residues long. CDR3 sequence: CASSYDRVSGANVLTF. CDR3 DNA sequence: TGTGCCAGCAGCTATGACAGGGTCTCTGGGGCCAACGTCCTGACTTTC.

This sequence joins TRBV29-1 and TRBJ2-2; D is uncertain. Trimming left V 5 bases short and J 5 bases short, with 12 bases between. The CDR3 covers 13 residues. CDR1 is SQVTM, CDR2 ANQGSEA, per germline. CDR3 coding DNA: TGCAGCGTTCGGAGTCCGGAGACCGGGGAGCTGTTTTTT. Amino acid sequence: CSVRSPETGELFF.

The chain joins TRBV2 to TRBJ2-7; D perhaps matches TRBD2 (6 bases). CDR1 SNHLY and CDR2 FYNNEI come from the germline V gene. Deletions cut 2 bases from V and 2 bases from J, with 13 bases between. CDR3 length: 15 residues. As DNA, the CDR3 is TGTGCCAGCAGTGAATTCGGGGGTAGGCCCTACGAGCAGTACTTC. Residues: CASSEFGGRPYEQYF.

The chain employs TRBV2 and TRBJ2-1; the D gene is possibly TRBD1 (5 bases). CDR1 and CDR2 (germline): SNHLY, FYNNEI. CDR3 length equals 14 residues. V was trimmed by 1 base and J by 10 bases, leaving 14 bases between them. CDR3 in DNA: TGTGCCAGCAGTGAAGGCAGGGAATTCCCCGAGCAGTTCTTC. It translates to CASSEGREFPEQFF.

This clone was recorded once. The chain has TRBV11-2 and TRBJ1-5; D gene ambiguous. Per the germline V gene, CDR1 is SGHAT and CDR2 is FQNNGV. Trimming took off 5 bases at V and 4 bases at J, with 15 bases between the two ends. The CDR3 runs to 15 residues. The CDR3 bases are TGTGCCAGCAGCGATAGGAAGACGGGAAATCAGCCCCAGCATTTT. Amino acid sequence: CASSDRKTGNQPQHF.

This chain links TRBV6-1 with TRBJ2-5; tentative D call: TRBD1 (5 bases). The DNA end favors TRBJ2-7, so the J call may be wrong. The length of the CDR3 is 13 residues. The V gene's germline CDR1 is MNHNS and CDR2 SASEGT. CDR3 nucleotides: TGTGCCAGCAGTGCGGCAGGGAACTACGAGCAGTACTTC. Translation: CASSAAGNYEQYF.